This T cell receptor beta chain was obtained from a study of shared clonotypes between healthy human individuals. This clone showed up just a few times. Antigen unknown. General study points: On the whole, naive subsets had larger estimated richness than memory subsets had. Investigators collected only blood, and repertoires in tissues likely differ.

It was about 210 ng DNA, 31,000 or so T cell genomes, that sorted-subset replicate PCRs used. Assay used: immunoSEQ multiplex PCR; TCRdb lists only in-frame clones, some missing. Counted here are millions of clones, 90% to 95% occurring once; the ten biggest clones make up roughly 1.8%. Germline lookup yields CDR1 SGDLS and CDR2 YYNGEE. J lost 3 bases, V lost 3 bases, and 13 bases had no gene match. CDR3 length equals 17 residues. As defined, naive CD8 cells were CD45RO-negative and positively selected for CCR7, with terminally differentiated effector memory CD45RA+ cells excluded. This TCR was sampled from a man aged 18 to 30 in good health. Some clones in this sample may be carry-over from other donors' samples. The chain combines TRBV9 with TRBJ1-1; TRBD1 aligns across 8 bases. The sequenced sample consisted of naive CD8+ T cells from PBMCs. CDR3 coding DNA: TGTGCCAGCAGCGCATTCCGGGCGACAGGGGTTCACACTGAAGCTTTCTTT. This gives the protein CASSAFRATGVHTEAFF.